Sequencing of this TCR beta chain was carried out in a study of tumor-infiltrating lymphocytes in localized non-small cell lung cancer. As for the study in general: Tumor tissue and non-adjacent uninvolved lung came from each patient. Overall study findings and caveats: T-cell fraction did not differ between immunotypes IM1 and IM2. Not all patients were TCR sequenced, owing to tissue quantity.

For this clone: Its specificity is not known.

Assay used: immunoSEQ multiplex PCR; TCRdb lists only in-frame clones, some missing. The repertoire includes some 7,800 clones, over 75% of them detected once, and 5.1% sits in the top ten. This sequence originates from a human donor with non-small cell lung cancer. The source material was lung tumor tissue.

The CDR3 sequence is CASSQASGAAYEQYF. The CDR3 nucleotides read TGCGCCAGCAGCCAAGCGTCTGGTGCGGCCTACGAGCAGTACTTC. The chain is built from TRBV4-3 and TRBJ2-7; D gene unclear. Germline-derived CDR1 and CDR2 are LGHNA and YSLEER. The CDR3 runs 15 residues. V was clipped by 1 base and J by 2 bases, with 12 bases between them.